What follows are 27 T cell receptor beta chains derived from one specimen sequenced in a study of cytomegalovirus exposure and HLA in healthy donors. 60 Vbeta and 13 Jbeta primers were used in PCR. Some clones are missing from TCRdb's copy, which holds only in-frame ones; the method was immunoSEQ multiplex PCR. The top ten clones hold 5.8% of a sample with roughly 97,000 clones, 10% of them seen once. The sequencing sample was made of PBMCs. These receptors came from a man aged 35-49 years in good health and CMV-seropositive.

This clone has only a few counts. The chain carries TRBV19 and TRBJ1-4, with TRBD1 matching 7 bases. There are 14 residues in the CDR3. Losses at the gene ends were 6 bases for V and 2 bases for J; bases not matched to a gene: 3. The V gene's germline CDR1 is LNHDA and CDR2 SQIVND (reference sequence). CDR3 coding DNA: TGTGCCAGTAGACGACAGGGTACTAATGAAAAACTGTTTTTT. Its protein product is CASRRQGTNEKLFF.

A few counts support this clone. The V gene is TRBV7-2, the J gene TRBJ2-2, with 13 bases matching TRBD2. After removal of 1 base from V and 5 bases from J, the junction contained 1 base not matched to a gene. Germline values: CDR1 SGHTA, CDR2 FQGNSA. This CDR3 spans 16 amino acids. This CDR3 is CASSLELAGGTGELFF. The CDR3 region has the DNA TGTGCCAGCAGCTTAGAACTAGCGGGAGGGACCGGGGAGCTGTTTTTT.

This clone was picked up a small number of times. Here the CDR3 DNA reads TGCGCCAGCAGCCATGCGGCAGGGTATCACAGCAATGAGCAGTTCTTC. Protein: CASSHAAGYHSNEQFF. The J gene is TRBJ2-1, the V gene TRBV4-3; D may be TRBD1 (5 bases). The length of the CDR3 is 16 residues. CDR1 is LGHNA and CDR2 is YSLEER in the germline V gene. V dropped 3 bases and J dropped 6 bases, with 18 bases sitting between them.

The chain couples TRBV7-2 to TRBJ2-3; D might be TRBD2 (5 bases). The CDR3 has 14 residues. The V end was cut by 0 bases, the J end by 6 bases, with 10 bases between. Germline lookup yields CDR1 SGHTA and CDR2 FQGNSA. The DNA for the CDR3 is TGTGCCAGCAGCTTAGCGGGAGTTGTGGATACGCAGTATTTT. As protein: CASSLAGVVDTQYF.

This clone occurred a few times. This chain uses TRBV10-3 with TRBJ2-1; 13 nucleotides match TRBD2. Germline V gene data show CDR1 as ENHRY and CDR2 as SYGVKD. CDR3 size: 16 residues. Trimming removed 5 bases from V and 9 bases from J; junction bases left unmatched: 10. CDR3 nucleotides: TGTGCCATCAGTTTAGGGACTAGCGGGACCGTTGGTGAGCAGTTCTTC. Its translation: CAISLGTSGTVGEQFF.

The chain has TRBV28 and TRBJ2-7, with D perhaps matching TRBD2 (5 bases). The CDR3 is 14 residues long. Trimming cost V 6 bases and J 2 bases, with 14 bases left between them. Germline V gene lookup returns CDR1 MDHEN and CDR2 SYDVKM. The CDR3 coding sequence is TGTGCCAGCAGCCCAGTGAGGGCCCCCTACGAGCAGTACTTC. Its protein product is CASSPVRAPYEQYF.

In its sample, this clone was seen a few times. The chain employs TRBV30 and TRBJ1-1; 10 bases match TRBD1. V shed 7 bases, J shed 5 bases, and the junction held 13 bases outside the gene matches. Germline values: CDR1 GTSNPN, CDR2 SVGIG (reference sequence). The CDR3 extends over 15 amino acids. The CDR3 nucleotides read TGTGCCTTCCGATCCGGGACAGGGGTTGTGACTGAAGCTTTCTTT. Its translation is CAFRSGTGVVTEAFF.

The genes are TRBV29-1 and TRBJ2-5, with D tentatively TRBD2 (5 bases). V lost 6 bases and J lost 4, with 15 bases in between. The CDR3 sequence is 13 residues long. Germline V lookup: CDR1 SQVTM, CDR2 ANQGSEA. CDR3 nucleotide sequence: TGCAGCGTAGGAGGCGGAGTCGGAGAGACCCAGTACTTC. Translated: CSVGGGVGETQYF.

The V call is TRBV6-6, the J call TRBJ2-1, with D possibly TRBD1 on 5 matching bases. CDR3 length: 15 amino acids. Between the trimmed V and J ends, which lost 0 bases and 8 bases, there was a span of 14 bases. The germline V gene has CDR1 MNHNY and CDR2 SVGAGI (reference sequence). In DNA form, the CDR3 reads TGTGCCAGCAGTTACTCGAAGAACAGGCGGCATGAGCAGTTCTTC. It specifies CASSYSKNRRHEQFF.

The sample holds a few counts of this clone. The chain carries TRBV6-6 and TRBJ1-1; 8 bases fit TRBD1. The V gene's germline CDR1 is MNHNY and CDR2 SVGAGI (reference sequence). V was clipped by 6 bases and J by 7 bases; unmatched bases: 1. The CDR3 has 11 amino acids. CDR3 DNA: TGTGCCAGCAGAACAGGGGGTGAAGCTTTCTTT. As protein: CASRTGGEAFF.

V usage is TRBV19 and J usage is TRBJ2-2; 9 bases agree with TRBD1. Germline V gene data show CDR1 as LNHDA and CDR2 as SQIVND (reference sequence). V was clipped by 7 bases and J by 4 bases; unmatched bases: 13. The CDR3 sequence is 17 residues long. The CDR3 DNA reads as TGTGCCAGTACCTCCGGCAGACAGGGGGGTGTCACCGGGGAGCTGTTTTTT. Translated: CASTSGRQGGVTGELFF.

Only a few counts were recorded for this clone. Here the CDR3 reads CASSESGVNNTIYF. CDR3 DNA: TGTGCCAGCAGTGAATCAGGGGTGAACAACACCATATATTTT. This rearrangement joins TRBV6-1 to TRBJ1-3; TRBD1 might be the D (6 bases). Looked up from germline, CDR1 is MNHNS and CDR2 is SASEGT. Trimming removed 2 bases from V and 7 bases from J, with 12 bases in between. The CDR3 loop spans 14 amino acids.

The chain couples TRBV9 to TRBJ2-7; 8 positions agree with TRBD2. CDR1 and CDR2 (germline): SGDLS, YYNGEE. Trimming at V came to 0 bases and at J to 3 bases, leaving 2 bases not matched to a gene. The CDR3 is 14 residues long. CDR3 sequence: CASSVAGGGYEQYF. For the CDR3, the DNA is TGTGCCAGCAGCGTAGCGGGGGGGGGCTACGAGCAGTACTTC.

This chain uses TRBV2 with TRBJ2-2; the D gene is possibly TRBD2 (5 bases). The CDR3 totals 19 residues. Germline CDR1 reads SNHLY; CDR2 reads FYNNEI. V gave up 4 bases and J gave up 0 bases, with 21 bases separating them. The CDR3, as DNA: TGTGCCAGCAGTGGAGGGCCCGGGCAGTCAAACGCGAACACCGGGGAGCTGTTTTTT. Translation: CASSGGPGQSNANTGELFF. Drawing the rest from reference TRBV2 and TRBJ2-2, the complete variable domain is EPEVTQTPSHQVTQMGQEVILRCVPISNHLYFYWYRQILGQKVEFLVSFYNNEISEKSEIFDDQFSVERPDGSNFTLKIRSTKLEDSAMYFCASSGGPGQSNANTGELFFGEGSRLTVL.

The sample holds a few counts of this clone. A much more abundant neighbour one base away suggests this may be a read error. The chain carries TRBV11-2 and TRBJ1-1; D is perhaps TRBD1 (5 bases). V shed 3 bases and J shed 1 base, with 6 bases lying between them. The CDR3 contains 13 residues. Germline CDR1 is SGHAT and CDR2 is FQNNGV. CDR3 bases: TGTGCCAGCAGCTTTCAGGGGAACACTGAAGCTTTCTTT. Amino acids: CASSFQGNTEAFF.

This clone was detected a few times. This chain joins TRBV2 and TRBJ2-3; TRBD2 matches at 12 bases. After removal of 0 bases from V and 4 bases from J, the junction contained 2 bases not matched to a gene. From germline, CDR1 is SNHLY and CDR2 FYNNEI. The CDR3 is 16 amino acids. The CDR3 DNA reads TGTGCCAGCAGTGAAGCGCCTAGCGGGAGGGCAGATACGCAGTATTTT. It yields the protein CASSEAPSGRADTQYF.

This clone has a single count. The V call is TRBV11-3, the J call TRBJ1-1; D gene unclear. This CDR3 comprises 11 residues. Germline CDR1 reads SGHNT; CDR2 reads YENEEA. V was pared by 4 bases and J by 3 bases, with 3 bases between. The CDR3 nucleotides read TGTGCCAGCAGCTCCGACACTGAAGCTTTCTTT. This translates into CASSSDTEAFF. Complete variable domain (other parts from reference TRBV11-3 and TRBJ1-1): EAGVVQSPRYKIIEKKQPVAFWCNPISGHNTLYWYLQNLGQGPELLIRYENEEAVDDSQLPKDRFSAERLKGVDSTLKIQPAELGDSAVYLCASSSDTEAFFGQGTRLTVV.

The gene calls are TRBV6-5 and TRBJ1-1; maybe TRBD1 (5 bases). The CDR3 has 13 residues. CDR1 and CDR2 (germline): MNHEY, SVGAGI. V lost 5 bases to trimming and J lost 0 bases, with 7 bases between them. This chain's CDR3 is CASSTDMNTEAFF. DNA of the CDR3: TGTGCCAGCAGTACGGACATGAACACTGAAGCTTTCTTT.

This clone was seen a few times. CDR3 nucleotide sequence: TGTGCCAGCAGCTTCCTAGCGGCAACACGCGATACGCAGTATTTT. Encoded protein: CASSFLAATRDTQYF. The V gene is TRBV7-2, the J gene TRBJ2-3; 7 bases fit TRBD2. Trimming at V came to 3 bases and at J to 6 bases, leaving 9 bases not matched to a gene. CDR1 and CDR2 (germline): SGHTA, FQGNSA. The CDR3 sequence is 15 residues long.

This clone was detected a few times. As DNA, the CDR3 is TGTGCCAGCAGCCGACAGTGGGAAATCGAGCAGTACTTC. It encodes CASSRQWEIEQYF. The V gene is TRBV7-9, the J gene TRBJ2-5; a weak D match, TRBD1 (5 bases). The J call may be mistaken, given a closer DNA end match to TRBJ2-7. The CDR3 spans 13 residues. Germline CDR1 SEHNR, CDR2 FQNEAQ (reference sequence).

The table lists this clone with a few counts. The chain combines TRBV7-3 with TRBJ1-1; D gene unclear. The CDR3 consists of 13 residues. Trimming took off 1 base at V and 5 bases at J, with 8 bases between the two ends. Per germline, CDR1 SGHTA and CDR2 FQGTGA. The CDR3 sequence: CASSLKGGTEAFF. In nucleotides, the CDR3 is TGTGCCAGCAGCTTAAAGGGCGGGACTGAAGCTTTCTTT.

The CDR3 DNA is TGTGCCAGCACCAGCGGGGGCTCCTACGAGCAGTACTTC. Encoded protein: CASTSGGSYEQYF. The rearrangement uses TRBV6-5 and TRBJ2-7; TRBD2 aligns across 8 bases. From germline, CDR1 is MNHEY and CDR2 SVGAGI. After removal of 7 bases from V and 0 bases from J, the junction contained 2 bases not matched to a gene. The CDR3 contains 13 residues.

The chain uses TRBV9 and TRBJ2-2; 8 nucleotides agree with TRBD2. CDR1 is SGDLS, CDR2 YYNGEE, per germline. Trimming at V came to 6 bases and at J to 3 bases, leaving 10 bases not matched to a gene. This CDR3 has 16 amino acids. CDR3 nucleotide sequence: TGTGCCAGCACCGATCGGCGGGGGGACGACACCGGGGAGCTGTTTTTT. It is translated as CASTDRRGDDTGELFF.

Points on this clone: A junction end diverges from the germline sequence, so it may reflect a read error. This chain connects TRBV4-3 to TRBJ2-5; D possibly corresponds to TRBD2 (6 bases). The CDR3 extends over 12 amino acids. Germline assignment: CDR1 LGHNA and CDR2 YSLEER. This CDR3 reads CASSQELASVNF. The CDR3 DNA is TGCGCCAGCAGCCAAGAATTGGCTAGCGTTAACTTC.

This chain uses TRBV2 with TRBJ2-3; 12 bases fit TRBD2. This CDR3 spans 17 amino acids. The V gene's germline CDR1 is SNHLY and CDR2 FYNNEI. With 2 bases clipped from V and 3 bases from J, the junction kept 6 bases outside the gene matches. CDR3 nucleotide sequence: TGTGCCAGCAGTGAAAGACTAGCGGGAGCTCTGACAGATACGCAGTATTTT. Translating gives CASSERLAGALTDTQYF.

This clone is deemed medium-sized. The V gene is TRBV6-4, the J gene TRBJ2-3; 11 bases align to TRBD2. Trimming removed 5 bases from V and 4 bases from J; junction bases left unmatched: 5. CDR1 MRHNA and CDR2 SNTAGT come from the germline V gene. This CDR3 is 15 amino acids long. The CDR3 DNA sequence: TGTGCCAGCAGTCGACTAGCGGGACAATCAGATACGCAGTATTTT. This translates into CASSRLAGQSDTQYF.

CDR3 sequence: CASSIRDRGVNTEAFF. DNA for the CDR3: TGTGCCAGCAGCATCCGGGACAGGGGGGTGAACACTGAAGCTTTCTTT. The J gene is TRBJ1-1, the V gene TRBV5-8, with 11 bases matching TRBD1. From germline, CDR1 is SGHTS and CDR2 YDEGEE. The CDR3 loop spans 16 amino acids. V was clipped by 4 bases and J by 0 bases; unmatched bases: 5.